This passage covers 28 T cell receptor beta chains from one sample sequenced in a study of blood T cell repertoires in COVID-19. Method: immunoSEQ multiplex PCR; TCRdb's copy keeps in-frame clones and lacks some. The sample includes some 100,000 clones, 91% of them seen just once. Input material: peripheral blood. The receptors stem from a human donor with active COVID-19. The donor label of this sample is uncertain.

This rearrangement joins TRBV6-5 to TRBJ1-2; possibly TRBD1 for D (5 bases). The CDR3 consists of 13 residues. Trimming took off 6 bases at V and 8 bases at J, with 16 bases between the two ends. Looked up from germline, CDR1 is MNHEY and CDR2 is SVGAGI. CDR3 nucleotides: TGTGCCAGCAGAATACCGGGACTTCGGGGCTACACCTTC. Its translation: CASRIPGLRGYTF.

V and J are TRBV5-6 and TRBJ2-7; the match to TRBD2 covers 12 bases. The CDR3 runs 16 residues. The V gene's germline CDR1 is SGHDT and CDR2 YYEEEE. J gave up 1 base and V 3 bases, and 5 bases lay outside the gene matches. CDR3 amino acids: CASSSVTSGGSYEQYF. CDR3 DNA: TGTGCCAGCAGCTCAGTGACTAGCGGGGGTTCCTACGAGCAGTACTTC.

This clone turned up a few times. This chain uses TRBV7-8 with TRBJ1-6; no clear D gene. This CDR3 comprises 17 residues. V was trimmed by 3 bases and J by 0 bases, leaving 12 bases between them. Germline V lookup: CDR1 SGHVS, CDR2 FQNEAQ. CDR3 DNA: TGTGCCAGCAGCTTTTCGGTGGAGAGCTCCTATAATTCACCCCTCCACTTT. Its translation: CASSFSVESSYNSPLHF.

This clone was seen just once. The chain recombines TRBV29-1 with TRBJ2-7, with 8 bases fitting TRBD1. V trimming: 4 bases; J trimming: 2 bases; junction bases outside the gene matches: 10. CDR1 and CDR2 (germline): SQVTM, ANQGSEA. CDR3 length equals 15 residues. The CDR3 sequence: CSVGIDGRGPYEQYF. Here the CDR3 DNA reads TGCAGCGTTGGGATTGATGGCAGGGGGCCCTACGAGCAGTACTTC.

The rearrangement links TRBV7-2 to TRBJ2-3; D is unclear. This CDR3 region has 14 residues. Germline CDR1 SGHTA, CDR2 FQGNSA. The V and J ends lost 1 base and 2 bases respectively, with 7 bases between them. CDR3 amino acids: CASSLVRSTDTQYF. The CDR3, as DNA: TGTGCCAGCAGCTTAGTTCGGTCCACAGATACGCAGTATTTT.

This clone was found once. The rearrangement uses TRBV19 and TRBJ1-2; D is unresolved. The CDR3 length is 13 residues. V was trimmed by 3 bases and J by 0 bases, leaving 5 bases between them. Per the germline V gene, CDR1 is LNHDA and CDR2 is SQIVND (reference sequence). This CDR3 is CASSITPNYGYTF. CDR3 DNA: TGTGCCAGTAGTATTACACCTAACTATGGCTACACCTTC.

The V call is TRBV7-9, the J call TRBJ2-7; 8 nucleotides align to TRBD1. J gave up 6 bases and V 1 base, and 8 bases lay outside the gene matches. The CDR3 runs 15 residues. The germline CDR1 and CDR2 sequences are SEHNR and FQNEAQ (reference sequence). CDR3 nucleotide sequence: TGTGCCAGCAGCTTAGAAGGGCAGGGGGCGACCGAGCAGTACTTC. Its translation: CASSLEGQGATEQYF.

The chain recombines TRBV5-4 with TRBJ2-1; TRBD1 is a possible D gene (6 bases). V lost 0 bases and J 8 bases, leaving 15 bases between the germline ends. This CDR3 contains 15 residues. Germline V CDR1 and CDR2: SGHNT, YYREEE (reference sequence). CDR3 sequence (DNA): TGTGCCAGCAGCTTGGAGGGGAGCAGGGGCGATGAGCAGTTCTTC. Encoded protein: CASSLEGSRGDEQFF.

The chain combines TRBV19 with TRBJ2-2; 7 nucleotides match TRBD1. Germline loops: CDR1 LNHDA, CDR2 SQIVND (reference sequence). After removal of 4 bases from V and 2 bases from J, the junction contained 7 bases not matched to a gene. The CDR3 totals 16 residues. The DNA for the CDR3 is TGTGCCAGTAGTACCCCTGACAGGGCCAACACCGGGGAGCTGTTTTTT. Amino acid sequence: CASSTPDRANTGELFF.

The chain couples TRBV5-4 to TRBJ1-2; maybe TRBD1 (6 bases). The CDR3 runs 16 residues. From germline, CDR1 is SGHNT and CDR2 YYREEE (reference sequence). Trimming removed 0 bases from V and 1 base from J, with 13 bases in between. The CDR3 loop is CASSLGRGLGNYGYTF. CDR3 nucleotides: TGTGCCAGCAGCTTGGGGCGGGGGCTAGGTAACTATGGCTACACCTTC.

The chain carries TRBV28 and TRBJ1-2; 8 bases match TRBD1. Trimming took 8 bases from V and 6 from J; bases not matched to a gene: 11. The length of the CDR3 is 14 residues. Germline V CDR1 and CDR2: MDHEN, SYDVKM. The CDR3 DNA is TGTGCCAGCTTTTCGCCGGACAGGGAGGATGGCTACACCTTC. Translated: CASFSPDREDGYTF.

A single count supports this clone. The chain links TRBV5-8 to TRBJ2-5; the D gene is possibly TRBD2 (6 bases). The CDR3 covers 14 residues. Germline V CDR1 and CDR2: SGHTS, YDEGEE. The V end lost 4 bases, the J end lost 5 bases, and 15 bases lay between the germline ends. CDR3 DNA sequence: TGTGCCAGCAGCCCCCGGGTTGGGGGGGAGACCCAGTACTTC. Its protein product is CASSPRVGGETQYF.

This rearrangement joins TRBV19 to TRBJ1-5; 7 positions match TRBD1. CDR3 length: 16 residues. Germline lookup yields CDR1 LNHDA and CDR2 SQIVND (reference sequence). V dropped 5 bases and J dropped 3; count of bases not matched to a gene: 10. CDR3 in DNA: TGTGCCAGTAGTGGTCGACGACAGGGCTACAATCAGCCCCAGCATTTT. Translated: CASSGRRQGYNQPQHF.

The chain has TRBV6-6 and TRBJ1-4, with 7 bases identical to TRBD1. Germline assignment: CDR1 MNHNY and CDR2 SVGAGI (reference sequence). The CDR3 is made up of 14 amino acids. Trimming removed 7 bases from V and 6 bases from J; junction bases left unmatched: 8. The CDR3 sequence: CASTTEGADEKLFF. The DNA of the CDR3 is TGTGCCAGCACTACGGAGGGGGCCGATGAAAAACTGTTTTTT.

J is TRBJ2-1 and V is TRBV5-4; D remains ambiguous. The germline V gene has CDR1 SGHNT and CDR2 YYREEE (reference sequence). The CDR3 spans 12 residues. The V and J ends lost 0 bases and 6 bases respectively, with 4 bases between them. This CDR3 reads CASSLDTNEQFF. The DNA for the CDR3 is TGTGCCAGCAGCTTGGACACCAATGAGCAGTTCTTC.

To note about this clone: Because the CDR3 is missing its conserved closing phenylalanine or tryptophan, this is likely a read error. The DNA is left out, because the CDR3 cannot be placed on it with certainty; the CDR3 is given as TCRdb lists it. This chain connects TRBV2 to TRBJ2-7; the table's D gene call, TRBD1, was not cross checked with the DNA. Including both end residues, the CDR3 is 12 amino acids long. In germline, CDR1 is SNHLY, CDR2 FYNNEI. The CDR3 spells CASSFSGTASTL.

The CDR3 DNA follows: TGTGCCAGCAGTCGAGCGGGGGGCTGGTGGGAGACCCAGTACTTC. Translation: CASSRAGGWWETQYF. The chain combines TRBV6-2 or TRBV6-3 with TRBJ2-5, with 9 bases that match TRBD2. The CDR3 consists of 15 residues. In germline, CDR1 is MNHEY, CDR2 SVGEGT. Germline trimming cut 5 bases from V and 5 bases from J; bases unmatched to any gene: 9.

The J gene is TRBJ2-5, the V gene TRBV10-3, with D tentatively TRBD2 (6 bases). The V gene lost 2 bases and the J gene lost 1 base, with 8 bases spanning the gap. The CDR3 runs to 14 residues. Germline loops: CDR1 ENHRY, CDR2 SYGVKD. The CDR3 region is CAISEGGSQETQYF. In DNA, the CDR3 is TGTGCCATCAGTGAGGGGGGGAGCCAAGAGACCCAGTACTTC.

DNA of the CDR3: TGTGCCAGCAGAGAAAATGACACACGCAATCAGCCCCAGCATTTT. Translated, it gives CASRENDTRNQPQHF. The V gene is TRBV21-1, the J gene TRBJ1-5; the table calls TRBD1, which could not be checked here. TRBV21-1 is tagged as a pseudogene. The CDR3 runs 15 residues.

V is TRBV5-4 and J is TRBJ1-4; D is unresolved. Looked up from germline, CDR1 is SGHNT and CDR2 is YYREEE (reference sequence). The V end was cut by 4 bases, the J end by 5 bases, with 21 bases between. This CDR3 is 17 amino acids long. The DNA of the CDR3 is TGTGCCAGCAGCCTCGGAGCGCAGTTTAACGGGAATGAAAAACTGTTTTTT. Amino acid sequence: CASSLGAQFNGNEKLFF.

The chain employs TRBV28 and TRBJ1-5; D might be TRBD1 (6 bases). Looked up from germline, CDR1 is MDHEN and CDR2 is SYDVKM. Trimming stripped 2 bases from V and 2 bases from J, with 10 bases between. This CDR3 spans 15 amino acids. This chain's CDR3 is CASSLRGGGNQPQHF. The CDR3 coding sequence is TGTGCCAGCAGTTTACGAGGGGGGGGCAATCAGCCCCAGCATTTT.

The chain employs TRBV27 and TRBJ1-5, with 7 bases matching TRBD1. The V and J ends lost 5 bases and 0 bases, in that order; junction bases with no gene match: 13. Looked up from germline, CDR1 is MNHEY and CDR2 is SMNVEV (reference sequence). The CDR3 consists of 18 residues. The CDR3 bases are TGTGCCAGCAGTCCCGGACAGGCTAGGGCTTATAGCAATCAGCCCCAGCATTTT. Encoded protein: CASSPGQARAYSNQPQHF.

V usage is TRBV6-4 and J usage is TRBJ2-5, with a possible D match to TRBD1 (5 bases). This CDR3 is 13 amino acids long. CDR1 and CDR2 from the germline V gene are MRHNA and SNTAGT. V was trimmed by 6 bases and J by 3 bases, leaving 11 bases between them. CDR3 protein: CASSRTIEETQYF. CDR3 coding DNA: TGTGCCAGCAGCCGGACAATAGAAGAGACCCAGTACTTC.

This chain joins TRBV9 and TRBJ2-2; TRBD2 matches at 10 bases. V lost 2 bases to trimming and J lost 8 bases; unmatched junction nucleotides: 9. The CDR3 has 16 amino acids. CDR1 is SGDLS, CDR2 YYNGEE, per germline. The CDR3 region has the DNA TGTGCCAGCAGCGTGGCTTCTAGCGGGGGACGAGGGGAGCTGTTTTTT. Amino acid sequence: CASSVASSGGRGELFF.

The V call is TRBV27, the J call TRBJ2-5, with TRBD2 identical over 11 bases. The CDR3 sequence is 15 residues long. The V segment lost 5 bases and the J segment 4 bases; nucleotides outside the gene matches: 6. CDR1 is MNHEY, CDR2 SMNVEV, per germline (reference sequence). Here the CDR3 reads CASSLLAGGPETQYF. Here the CDR3 DNA reads TGTGCCAGCAGTCTTCTAGCGGGGGGCCCAGAGACCCAGTACTTC.

The rearrangement joins TRBV7-8 to TRBJ1-2; TRBD1 aligns across 7 bases. This CDR3 region has 19 residues. CDR1 is SGHVS, CDR2 FQNEAQ, per germline. V lost 4 bases to trimming and J lost 3 bases; unmatched junction nucleotides: 20. The CDR3 DNA reads TGTGCCAGCAGCTCCCGCCGGGACAGTCAACCCCGAGAAGACTATGGCTACACCTTC. This sequence encodes CASSSRRDSQPREDYGYTF.

This chain uses TRBV9 with TRBJ1-5, with TRBD1 as a possible D gene (5 bases). The CDR3 runs 13 residues. Trimming removed 3 bases from V and 5 bases from J, with 9 bases in between. CDR1 is SGDLS and CDR2 is YYNGEE in the germline V gene. CDR3 sequence: CASSGGGYQPQHF. In DNA form, the CDR3 reads TGTGCCAGCAGCGGGGGGGGATATCAGCCCCAGCATTTT.

This clone was recorded only once. This rearrangement joins TRBV19 to TRBJ1-5; weak D call: TRBD1 (5 bases). V lost 6 bases to trimming and J lost 6 bases, with 9 bases between them. The CDR3 runs to 12 residues. Germline values: CDR1 LNHDA, CDR2 SQIVND (reference sequence). In DNA form, the CDR3 reads TGTGCCAGTAGGCGGGGGTCTCAGCCCCAGCATTTT. This sequence encodes CASRRGSQPQHF. Supplemented by reference TRBV19 and TRBJ1-5, the full variable domain reads DGGITQSPKYLFRKEGQNVTLSCEQNLNHDAMYWYRQDPGQGLRLIYYSQIVNDFQKGDIAEGYSVSREKKESFPLTVTSAQKNPTAFYLCASRRGSQPQHFGDGTRLSIL.